Below, 27 T cell receptor beta chains from the same sample are listed, as sequenced in a study of molecular identifiers for immune sequencing clone quantification (dated by TCRdb to 2016 to 2019). Receptor libraries were prepared by PCR. The sequencer listed for this sample is Illumina HiSeq 4000. Using fastp trimming at Q25 and MiXCR clonotype assembly, TCRdb reanalyzed the public sequencing data and kept in-frame beta chains. Every entry covers one CDR3 protein and lists the most common genes and DNA from its rows. The sample table records under 650,000 distinct CDR3 sequences; 15% to 20% of these occur just once. The top ten clones comprise 0.7% to 1% of the sample. Sequencing used naive CD8+ T cells from blood, with Jurkat cell RNA spiked in. The cell subset or site label of this sample denotes: FACS-sorted CD8+CD4-CCR7+CD45RA+ naive T cells. The receptor source for this set is a human donor in good health. Some libraries in this study had Jurkat cell RNA spiked in.

This clonotype was observed many times. The chain employs TRBV20-1 and TRBJ2-7, with 9 bases matching TRBD1. J lost 0 bases, V lost 4 bases, and 10 bases had no gene match. The CDR3 is made up of 16 amino acids. The germline V gene has CDR1 DFQATT and CDR2 SNEGSKA (reference sequence). This CDR3 is CSAMSGTGLPSYEQYF. The CDR3 DNA reads TGCAGTGCTATGTCCGGGACAGGGCTTCCCTCCTACGAGCAGTACTTC.

Ten or more counts support this clonotype. The rearrangement uses TRBV20-1 and TRBJ2-1, with TRBD1 matching over 7 bases. The CDR3 spans 13 residues. Germline CDR1 is DFQATT and CDR2 is SNEGSKA (reference sequence). CDR3 DNA: TGCAGCGCCAGGGACAGAACATACAATGAGCAGTTCTTC. Protein: CSARDRTYNEQFF.

A note on this clonotype: A much larger clone is a single base away; this may be a read error. The J gene is TRBJ2-1, the V gene TRBV6-8; D is possibly TRBD1 or TRBD2 (6 bases each). V was cut by 7 bases and J by 9 bases, with 19 bases left in between. This CDR3 is 14 amino acids long. CDR1 is MNHGY, CDR2 SAAAGT, per germline. The DNA for the CDR3 is TGTGCCAGCAACCCCGCATCCAGGGGAGGTGAGCAGTTCTTC. This codes for CASNPASRGGEQFF.

This clonotype was seen many times. The CDR3 region has the DNA TGCGCCAGCAGCCAGGTGTGGGGAGAGAACACTGAAGCTTTCTTT. Its translation: CASSQVWGENTEAFF. V usage is TRBV4-3 and J usage is TRBJ1-1; D call uncertain. The V and J ends lost 3 bases and 1 base respectively, with 12 bases between them. Germline V CDR1 and CDR2: LGHNA, YSLEER. The CDR3 runs 15 residues.

This clonotype was recorded at least ten times. The genes are TRBV20-1 and TRBJ2-3; D remains unclear. This CDR3 is built from 15 residues. CDR1 is DFQATT, CDR2 SNEGSKA, per germline (reference sequence). The V end lost 3 bases, the J end lost 5 bases, and 18 bases lay between the germline ends. The DNA of the CDR3 is TGCAGTGCTAGGAACCCGTTGTCCCTAGGAGATACGCAGTATTTT. This codes for CSARNPLSLGDTQYF.

Concerning this clonotype itself: A read error is likely, as this CDR3 ends without the conserved phenylalanine or tryptophan. The V gene is TRBV28, the J gene TRBJ2-7; D may be TRBD2 (5 bases). The germline V gene has CDR1 MDHEN and CDR2 SYDVKM. The CDR3 runs to 14 residues. V gave up 3 bases and J gave up 3 bases, with 12 bases separating them. The CDR3 here is CASSFRGPRYEQYL. The CDR3 bases are TGTGCCAGCAGTTTTCGCGGGCCGCGCTACGAGCAGTACCTC.

This clonotype came up many times. The rearrangement links TRBV5-4 to TRBJ2-7; D is uncertain. In germline, CDR1 is SGHNT, CDR2 YYREEE (reference sequence). CDR3 length equals 12 residues. V lost 2 bases and J 4 bases, leaving 7 bases between the germline ends. The CDR3 nucleotides are TGTGCCAGCAGCTTCATGGGATACGAGCAGTACTTC. It translates to CASSFMGYEQYF.

This clonotype occurred many times. The gene calls are TRBV2 and TRBJ2-3; maybe TRBD2 (5 bases). The CDR3 spans 17 residues. Germline CDR1 reads SNHLY; CDR2 reads FYNNEI. Deletions cut 0 bases from V and 0 bases from J, with 13 bases between. Here the CDR3 DNA reads TGTGCCAGCAGTGAAGCTAGGACTCACCCTAGCACAGATACGCAGTATTTT. This encodes CASSEARTHPSTDTQYF.

This clonotype was seen ten or more times. This chain links TRBV4-1 with TRBJ1-4; D ambiguous. Deletions cut 0 bases from V and 11 bases from J, with 13 bases between. The CDR3 is made up of 14 amino acids. Germline CDR1 and CDR2: MGHRA and YSYEKL. CDR3 amino acids: CASSQDIGEWKLFF. The CDR3 DNA is TGCGCCAGCAGCCAAGATATCGGGGAGTGGAAACTGTTTTTT.

Of note for this clonotype: Its ends do not fully match the called genes, so a read error is possible. The V gene is TRBV9, the J gene TRBJ2-2, with 9 bases matching TRBD2. The CDR3 has 17 residues. The V gene's germline CDR1 is SGDLS and CDR2 YYNGEE. DNA for the CDR3: TGTGCCAGCAACGTAGACGGCGGGAGGGCCTTTTTGGGGGAGCTGTTTTTT. The encoded protein is CASNVDGGRAFLGELFF.

Turning to this clonotype: One junction end disagrees with the germline gene, perhaps due to a read error. The rearrangement uses TRBV27 and TRBJ2-7; D not resolved. The V gene's germline CDR1 is MNHEY and CDR2 SMNVEV (reference sequence). There are 16 residues in the CDR3. The CDR3 sequence is CGSSLYPVPRRGEQYF. CDR3 DNA sequence: TGTGGCAGCAGTTTATATCCTGTACCCAGGAGAGGCGAGCAGTACTTC.

This clonotype was observed at least ten times. The chain carries TRBV2 and TRBJ1-2, with D perhaps TRBD1 (5 bases). The CDR3 covers 13 residues. Germline V gene data show CDR1 as SNHLY and CDR2 as FYNNEI. V gave up 5 bases and J gave up 4 bases, with 11 bases separating them. Here the CDR3 DNA reads TGTGCCAGCAGTCCGGACACCGTCTATGGCTACACCTTC. It yields the protein CASSPDTVYGYTF.

CDR3 in amino acids: CASSRFGQGQLAGEQFF. As DNA, the CDR3 is TGTGCCAGCTCACGTTTTGGACAGGGTCAACTCGCCGGTGAGCAGTTCTTC. J is TRBJ2-1 and V is TRBV18, with 8 positions matching TRBD1. Germline V gene data show CDR1 as KGHSH and CDR2 as LQKENI. The V and J ends lost 4 bases and 9 bases, in that order; junction bases with no gene match: 17. The CDR3 runs 17 residues.

With respect to this clonotype: This clone may be a read error of a much larger clone one base away. The genes are TRBV5-3 and TRBJ2-7; 9 bases map to TRBD2. TRBV5-3 is an ORF, and what it does is uncertain. The CDR3 is 15 residues long. V shed 8 bases, J shed 3 bases, and the junction held 12 bases outside the gene matches. The CDR3 protein is CASSIRTSESYEQYF. The CDR3 region has the DNA TGTGCCAGCAGCATCCGGACTAGCGAGAGCTACGAGCAGTACTTC.

This clonotype showed up many times. The V call is TRBV29-1, the J call TRBJ2-7; 10 positions agree with TRBD1. Germline assignment: CDR1 SQVTM and CDR2 ANQGSEA. With V trimmed by 2 bases and J by 6 bases, 4 bases remained unmatched. This CDR3 region has 13 residues. In nucleotides, the CDR3 is TGCAGCGTTGAAAGAGGGACAGGGGTCGAGCAGTACTTC. Translation: CSVERGTGVEQYF.

In this sample, this clonotype turned up many times. This rearrangement joins TRBV9 to TRBJ2-2; D remains ambiguous. V was trimmed by 0 bases and J by 4 bases, leaving 7 bases between them. The CDR3 is 14 amino acids. The V gene's germline CDR1 is SGDLS and CDR2 YYNGEE. This CDR3 reads CASSVATSTGELFF. The CDR3, as DNA: TGTGCCAGCAGCGTAGCTACAAGCACCGGGGAGCTGTTTTTT.

For this clonotype: Since a much larger clone is just one base distant, this may be a read error. The rearrangement joins TRBV4-1 to TRBJ1-1; D perhaps matches TRBD1 (5 bases). The CDR3 covers 13 residues. The V gene lost 10 bases and the J gene lost 3 bases, with 15 bases spanning the gap. Germline assignment: CDR1 MGHRA and CDR2 YSYEKL. CDR3 protein: CATRAGVDTEAFF. CDR3 sequence (DNA): TGCGCCACCCGGGCGGGGGTAGACACTGAAGCTTTCTTT.

V is TRBV12-3 or TRBV12-4 and J is TRBJ2-7; the match to TRBD1 covers 11 bases. The CDR3 totals 15 residues. Trimming took 6 bases from V and 5 from J; bases not matched to a gene: 9. The CDR3 bases are TGTGCCAGCAGCTCCGTTGGGACAGGGGGACACGAGCAGTACTTC. Amino acids: CASSSVGTGGHEQYF.

This clonotype showed up many times. The chain is built from TRBV29-1 and TRBJ1-1, with a tentative D call TRBD1 (6 bases). CDR1 and CDR2 (germline): SQVTM, ANQGSEA. V dropped 6 bases and J dropped 0 bases, with 11 bases sitting between them. CDR3 length equals 13 residues. The CDR3 DNA follows: TGCAGCGTGAGGGACAACATGAACACTGAAGCTTTCTTT. The encoded protein is CSVRDNMNTEAFF.

This clonotype has only a few counts. The V gene is TRBV20-1, the J gene TRBJ1-1; D is uncertain. Germline V gene data show CDR1 as DFQATT and CDR2 as SNEGSKA (reference sequence). The CDR3 loop spans 12 amino acids. The germline V and J ends were trimmed by 0 bases and 8 bases, with 10 bases remaining between them. The CDR3 loop reads CSARDFGREAFF. CDR3 bases: TGCAGTGCTAGAGATTTCGGCAGAGAAGCTTTCTTT.

This clonotype came up a few times. The chain uses TRBV27 and TRBJ2-7; D is perhaps TRBD2 (6 bases). Germline CDR1 and CDR2: MNHEY and SMNVEV (reference sequence). The CDR3 contains 15 residues. The germline V and J ends were trimmed by 1 base and 0 bases, with 10 bases remaining between them. This chain's CDR3 is CASSLFGGVSYEQYF. The CDR3 nucleotides are TGTGCCAGCAGTTTATTTGGCGGGGTCTCCTACGAGCAGTACTTC.

The table lists this clonotype with many counts. The chain uses TRBV20-1 and TRBJ2-5, with TRBD1 matching 12 bases. This CDR3 region has 17 residues. Germline trimming cut 5 bases from V and 3 bases from J; bases unmatched to any gene: 13. Germline V gives CDR1 DFQATT, CDR2 SNEGSKA (reference sequence). CDR3 loop: CSAWAGTGGSYEETQYF. The CDR3 region has the DNA TGCAGTGCTTGGGCCGGGACAGGGGGCTCTTATGAAGAGACCCAGTACTTC.

This clonotype was detected ten times or more. The chain links TRBV2 to TRBJ1-1; a possible D gene is TRBD1 (5 bases). CDR3 length: 18 residues. Trimming shortened V by 0 bases and J by 0 bases, and 17 bases separated the two germline ends. Per the germline V gene, CDR1 is SNHLY and CDR2 is FYNNEI. The CDR3 protein is CASSEALSGIWVNTEAFF. In nucleotides, the CDR3 is TGTGCCAGCAGTGAAGCGCTTTCAGGGATCTGGGTGAACACTGAAGCTTTCTTT.

Concerning this clonotype: A read error may be the cause here, since a much bigger clone is one base away. The chain recombines TRBV11-2 with TRBJ2-7, with a possible D match to TRBD1 (5 bases). V was trimmed by 5 bases and J by 5 bases, leaving 13 bases between them. Germline loops: CDR1 SGHAT, CDR2 FQNNGV. The CDR3 consists of 13 residues. The CDR3 here is CASSETDVHEQYF. DNA for the CDR3: TGTGCCAGCAGCGAGACAGACGTACACGAGCAGTACTTC.

Details on this clonotype: Since a much larger clone is just one base distant, this may be a read error. V is TRBV5-6 and J is TRBJ2-7, with 7 bases identical to TRBD1. This CDR3 is 13 amino acids long. Germline V gene lookup returns CDR1 SGHDT and CDR2 YYEEEE. The CDR3 DNA reads as TGTGCCAGCGGCCGGGACAGCTCCTACGAGCGGTACTTC. Its translation is CASGRDSSYERYF.

This clonotype was detected only a few times. This chain joins TRBV3-1 and TRBJ1-2; D is ambiguous. Trimming took off 0 bases at V and 2 bases at J, with 13 bases between the two ends. Germline loops: CDR1 LGHDT, CDR2 YNNKEL (reference sequence). There are 16 residues in the CDR3. The CDR3 nucleotides are TGTGCCAGCAGCCAAGATAGGTTCGGACGGAACTATGGCTACACCTTC. Amino acid sequence: CASSQDRFGRNYGYTF.

This clonotype showed up many times. The chain links TRBV4-2 to TRBJ2-3; D gene unclear. This CDR3 has 16 residues. V lost 2 bases and J lost 2, with 14 bases in between. Germline lookup yields CDR1 LGHNA and CDR2 YNFKEQ. The CDR3 nucleotides are TGTGCCAGCAGCCAATGGCTGATGGACCTCACAGATACGCAGTATTTT. Translating gives CASSQWLMDLTDTQYF.